What follows are 7 T cell receptor beta chains derived from one specimen sequenced in a study of early T cells in non-severe SARS-CoV-2 infection. TCRdb used MiXCR to reprocess the 5' RACE reads, holding one entry per CDR3 protein. In the table there are roughly 35,000 distinct CDR3 sequences, around 3.9% of which are singletons. Material for sequencing was whole blood. Every receptor here comes from an adult who was a healthcare worker with PCR-confirmed SARS-CoV-2 infection or an uninfected control (not recorded which).

This clonotype occurred many times. CDR3 DNA sequence: TGTGCCAGCAGCTTAGACCGACTAGCGGGAGGTGACGAGCAGTACTTC. Its translation is CASSLDRLAGGDEQYF. The rearrangement joins TRBV7-2 to TRBJ2-7; TRBD2 matches at 13 bases. Germline values: CDR1 SGHTA, CDR2 FQGNSA. Trimming at V came to 1 base and at J to 5 bases, leaving 5 bases not matched to a gene. The CDR3 consists of 16 residues.

V is TRBV20-1 and J is TRBJ2-1; D tentatively reads TRBD1 or TRBD2 (5 bases each). This CDR3 is 19 amino acids long. Germline V gene data show CDR1 as DFQATT and CDR2 as SNEGSKA (reference sequence). Deletions cut 2 bases from V and 8 bases from J, with 31 bases between. The CDR3 DNA is TGCAGTGCTAGAACCCCCCCGTTCCGGGACGTCAAATCTCCCCATGAGCAGTTCTTC. Encoded protein: CSARTPPFRDVKSPHEQFF.

By share, this clonotype counts as medium-sized. The chain uses TRBV10-3 and TRBJ2-1; 10 bases fit TRBD1. V shed 6 bases and J 5 bases; nucleotides not matched to a gene: 4. The germline V gene encodes CDR1 ENHRY and CDR2 SYGVKD. This CDR3 is 14 amino acids long. The CDR3 coding sequence is TGTGCCATCAGATCCGGGACAGGGGACAATGAGCAGTTCTTC. Translating it yields CAIRSGTGDNEQFF.

This clonotype was found many times. A junction end diverges from the germline sequence, so it may reflect a read error. The chain employs TRBV7-8 and TRBJ2-5; TRBD1 is a possible D gene (5 bases). From germline, CDR1 is SGHVS and CDR2 FQNEAQ. The CDR3 runs 8 residues. The CDR3 DNA sequence: TGTGCCAGCAACACCGACAGCTTC. It encodes CASNTDSF.

The chain recombines TRBV28 with TRBJ2-5; D assignment may be TRBD1 or TRBD2 (5 bases each). Trimming took 3 bases from V and 1 from J, leaving 12 bases between them. This CDR3 has 15 amino acids. Germline V lookup: CDR1 MDHEN, CDR2 SYDVKM. DNA for the CDR3: TGTGCCAGCAGTTTGGGGACGGCACCCCAAGAGACCCAGTACTTC. Its translation: CASSLGTAPQETQYF.

This clonotype has a handful of counts. The chain uses TRBV21-1 and TRBJ1-6. TRBV21-1 is a recognized pseudogene. The CDR3 covers 16 residues. CDR3 residues: CASSKEARIYNSPLHF. Written as DNA, the CDR3 is TGTGCCAGCAGCAAAGAAGCCCGAATTTATAATTCACCCCTCCACTTT.

This clonotype was detected many times. The CDR3 DNA sequence: TGTGCCAGCAGCTTAAGGCTAGCGGGATGGAATGAGCAGTTCTTC. Amino acids: CASSLRLAGWNEQFF. V usage is TRBV7-9 and J usage is TRBJ2-1; 9 bases are shared with TRBD2. V dropped 2 bases and J dropped 7; count of bases not matched to a gene: 6. Looked up from germline, CDR1 is SEHNR and CDR2 is FQNEAQ (reference sequence). There are 15 residues in the CDR3.